This T cell receptor beta chain was sequenced during a study of T-cell reconstitution after alpha-beta-depleted transplantation in children (dated by TCRdb to about 2016). The study in broad terms: Using TCR repertoire profiling, the study quantitatively followed how T-cell immune reconstitution unfolded in children after TCRalphabeta/CD19-depleted allogeneic hematopoietic cell transplantation. Study-wide conclusions, independent of this receptor: In some patients, the high TCRbeta diversity seen at day 60 was put down to recipient T cells and intrathymic progenitors that had survived conditioning. The apparently early alphabetaT-cell count recovery about two months after transplant was reportedly dependent on only several hundred rapidly expanded clones derived from non-depleted graft cells. Over the following months the frequencies of hyperexpanded clones went down, and after one year T-cell counts and TCRbeta diversity were mostly credited to newly produced T cells.

The library was generated by PCR. Sequencing used an Illumina HiSeq 2500. Molecular barcoding was employed in the preparation of TCR libraries, with unique molecular identifiers being used to normalize TCRbeta repertoire quantification. TCRdb ran its own pipeline on the public reads, namely fastp trimming at Q25 and MiXCR clone calling, and kept in-frame beta chains. Identical CDR3 protein sequences are pooled into one entry, listed with their most common genes and DNA. This sample comprises around 250,000 distinct CDR3 sequences, about 25% of them detected only once. The ten most abundant clones make up about 2.5% of the sample. This clonotype was seen ten or more times. Its target antigen remains unknown. Base qualities are not recorded, but no much larger clone differs from it by a single base. V has 5 bases trimmed and J has 1 base trimmed; junction bases matching no gene number 7. CDR1 and CDR2 (SSHAT, FNYEAQ) derive from the germline V gene (reference sequence). The CDR3 runs 16 amino acids, cysteine and phenylalanine included. The kept DNA is CDR3 alone, 48 bases in frame from the first base.

The treatment or condition tag for this specimen amounts to: allogeneic hematopoietic cell transplantation with graft depleted of TCRalphabeta T cells and CD19 B cells. The transplant recipients were children given TCRalphabeta/CD19-depleted allogeneic hematopoietic cell grafts. This sequence uses TRBV7-7 and TRBJ2-1; 8 junctional bases match TRBD1. This TCR was recovered from a girl aged 2-15 years with Fanconi anemia, due to receive a stem cell transplant. The specimen comprised PBMCs, sampled before TCRalphabeta/CD19-depleted stem cell transplant. CDR3 loop: CASSARTGGSYNEQFF. The DNA sequence is as follows: TGTGCCAGCAGCGCGCGTACAGGGGGTTCCTACAATGAGCAGTTCTTC. Here the CDR3 is joined to the reference TRBV7-7 and TRBJ2-1 genes, and the full variable domain is: GAGVSQSPRYKVTKRGQDVTLRCDPISSHATLYWYQQALGQGPEFLTYFNYEAQPDKSGLPSDRFSAERPEGSISTLTIQRTEQRDSAMYRCASSARTGGSYNEQFFGPGTRLTVL.